This TCR beta chain was sequenced during a study of T cell responses to AZD1222 COVID-19 vaccine. Assay used: immunoSEQ multiplex PCR; TCRdb lists only in-frame clones, some missing. The table has roughly 170,000 clones, around 87% seen once. About this clone itself: The identical CDR3 is also encoded by other nucleotide sequences in the sample.

The receptor was derived from an adult in good health. Here the sequenced sample was peripheral blood, taken on day 0 of AZD1222 vaccination.

For the CDR3, the DNA is TGTGCCAGCAGCCCAGGACAGATATACAATGAGCAGTTCTTC. Its protein is CASSPGQIYNEQFF. This rearrangement joins TRBV14 to TRBJ2-1, with D possibly being TRBD1 (6 bases). V gave up 4 bases and J gave up 4 bases, with 11 bases separating them. Germline values: CDR1 SGHDN, CDR2 FVKESK. The CDR3 is made up of 14 amino acids.